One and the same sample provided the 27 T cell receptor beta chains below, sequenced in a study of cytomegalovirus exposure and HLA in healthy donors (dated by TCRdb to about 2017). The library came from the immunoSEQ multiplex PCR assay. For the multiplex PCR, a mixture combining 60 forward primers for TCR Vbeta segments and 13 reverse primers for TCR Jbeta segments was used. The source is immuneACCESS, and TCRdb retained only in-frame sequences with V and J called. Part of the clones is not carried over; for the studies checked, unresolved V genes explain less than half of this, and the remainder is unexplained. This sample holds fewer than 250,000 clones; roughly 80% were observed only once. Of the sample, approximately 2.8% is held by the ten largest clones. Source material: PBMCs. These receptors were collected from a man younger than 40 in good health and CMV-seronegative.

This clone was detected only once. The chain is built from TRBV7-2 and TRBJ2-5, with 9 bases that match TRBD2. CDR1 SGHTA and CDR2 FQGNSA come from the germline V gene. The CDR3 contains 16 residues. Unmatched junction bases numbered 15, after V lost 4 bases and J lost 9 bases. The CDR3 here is CASSSPPGGGAVAQYF. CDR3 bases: TGTGCCAGCAGCTCCCCCCCTGGCGGGGGGGCCGTGGCCCAGTACTTC.

CDR3 region: CATSRAGGTGLEQYF. CDR3 nucleotides: TGTGCCACCAGCAGAGCTGGCGGGACAGGGCTCGAGCAGTACTTC. This chain joins TRBV15 and TRBJ2-7, with 9 bases lining up with TRBD1. J was trimmed by 6 bases and V by 1 base; bases with no gene match: 7. Germline values: CDR1 LNHNV, CDR2 YYDKDF (reference sequence). CDR3 length: 15 amino acids.

DNA for the CDR3: TGTGCCAGCAGTTTATTAAAAAACTCTGGAAACACCATATATTTT. It codes for CASSLLKNSGNTIYF. The rearrangement uses TRBV28 and TRBJ1-3; D remains unclear. Between the trimmed V and J ends, which lost 1 base and 0 bases, there was a span of 7 bases. The CDR3 totals 15 residues. Germline V CDR1 and CDR2: MDHEN, SYDVKM.

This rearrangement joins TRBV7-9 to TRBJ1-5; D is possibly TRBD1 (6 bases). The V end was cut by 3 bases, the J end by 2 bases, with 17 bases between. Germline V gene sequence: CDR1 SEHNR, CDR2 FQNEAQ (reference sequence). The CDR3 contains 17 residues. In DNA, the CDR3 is TGTGCCAGCAGCTTGAGCCCCCAGGGGTTCGGCAATCAGCCCCAGCATTTT. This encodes CASSLSPQGFGNQPQHF.

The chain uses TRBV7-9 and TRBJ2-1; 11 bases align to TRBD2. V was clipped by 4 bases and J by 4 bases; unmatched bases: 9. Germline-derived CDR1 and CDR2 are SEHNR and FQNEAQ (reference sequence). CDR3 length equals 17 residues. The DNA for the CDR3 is TGTGCCAGCAGCTCTCCGACTAGCGGGGAATCGTACAATGAGCAGTTCTTC. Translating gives CASSSPTSGESYNEQFF.

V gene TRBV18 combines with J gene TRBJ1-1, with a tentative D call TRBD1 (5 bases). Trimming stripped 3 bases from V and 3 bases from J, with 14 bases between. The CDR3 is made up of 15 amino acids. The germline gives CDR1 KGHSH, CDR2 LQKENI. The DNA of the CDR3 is TGTGCCAGCTCACCCGCATGGGGGGAGCACACTGAAGCTTTCTTT. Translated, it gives CASSPAWGEHTEAFF.

DNA of the CDR3: TGTGCCAGCAGCAGCAGGGGGCCAGATACGCAGTATTTT. This encodes CASSSRGPDTQYF. The gene calls are TRBV7-9 and TRBJ2-3; 8 nucleotides align to TRBD1. Trimming took 5 bases from V and 4 from J; bases not matched to a gene: 2. Per germline, CDR1 SEHNR and CDR2 FQNEAQ (reference sequence). The CDR3 is 13 residues long.

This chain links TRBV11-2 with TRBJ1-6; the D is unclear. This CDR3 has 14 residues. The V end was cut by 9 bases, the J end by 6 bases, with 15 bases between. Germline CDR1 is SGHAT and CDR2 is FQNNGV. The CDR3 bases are TGTGCCAGTACCGGAGGGTTGGGTAATTCACCCCTCCACTTT. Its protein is CASTGGLGNSPLHF.

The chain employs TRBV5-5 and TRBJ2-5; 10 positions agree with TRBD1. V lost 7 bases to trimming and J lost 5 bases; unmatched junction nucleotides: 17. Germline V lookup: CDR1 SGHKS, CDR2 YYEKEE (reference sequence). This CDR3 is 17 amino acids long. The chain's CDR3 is CASLRGGTGAPGETQYF. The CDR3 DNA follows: TGTGCCAGCCTCCGCGGCGGGACAGGGGCCCCTGGGGAGACCCAGTACTTC.

The CDR3 sequence is CASSPNTAYEQYF. The CDR3 DNA follows: TGTGCCAGCAGCCCGAATACGGCCTACGAGCAGTACTTC. The chain combines TRBV7-2 with TRBJ2-7; D call uncertain. The CDR3 totals 13 residues. Germline CDR1 reads SGHTA; CDR2 reads FQGNSA. Trimming stripped 5 bases from V and 2 bases from J, with 10 bases between.

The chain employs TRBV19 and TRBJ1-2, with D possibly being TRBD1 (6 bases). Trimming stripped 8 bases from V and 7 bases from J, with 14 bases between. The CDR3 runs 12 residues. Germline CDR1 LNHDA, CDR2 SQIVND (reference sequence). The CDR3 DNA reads TGTGCCAGTTCTACAGGGCCTGGTGGCTACACCTTC. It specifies CASSTGPGGYTF.

Here the CDR3 DNA reads TGTGCCAGCACCCGACAGGGGGATTTATACGAGCAGTACTTC. This codes for CASTRQGDLYEQYF. The chain recombines TRBV7-9 with TRBJ2-7; 9 nucleotides match TRBD1. The CDR3 runs 14 residues. With 7 bases clipped from V and 4 bases from J, the junction kept 8 bases outside the gene matches. The V gene's germline CDR1 is SEHNR and CDR2 FQNEAQ (reference sequence).

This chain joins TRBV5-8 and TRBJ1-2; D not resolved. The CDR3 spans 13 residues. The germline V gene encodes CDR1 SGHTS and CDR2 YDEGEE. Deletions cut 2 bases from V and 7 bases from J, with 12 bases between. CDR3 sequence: CASSFSSAGGYTF. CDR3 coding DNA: TGTGCCAGCAGCTTTAGCTCTGCGGGTGGCTACACCTTC.

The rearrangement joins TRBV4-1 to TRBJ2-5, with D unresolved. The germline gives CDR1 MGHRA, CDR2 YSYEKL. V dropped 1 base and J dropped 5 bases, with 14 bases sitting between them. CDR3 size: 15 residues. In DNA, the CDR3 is TGCGCCAGCAGCCAAGGTCACGGAGCAAAGGAGACCCAGTACTTC. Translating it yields CASSQGHGAKETQYF.

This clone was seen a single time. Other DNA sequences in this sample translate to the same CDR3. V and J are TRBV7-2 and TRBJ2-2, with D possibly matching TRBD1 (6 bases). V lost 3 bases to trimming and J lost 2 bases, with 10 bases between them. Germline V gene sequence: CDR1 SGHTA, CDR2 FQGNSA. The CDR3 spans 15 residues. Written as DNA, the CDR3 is TGTGCCAGCAGCTTGTCTGGGGGCAACACCGGGGAGCTGTTTTTT. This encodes CASSLSGGNTGELFF. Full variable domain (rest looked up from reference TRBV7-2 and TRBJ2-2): GAGVSQSPSNKVTEKGKDVELRCDPISGHTALYWYRQSLGQGLEFLIYFQGNSAPDKSGLPSDRFSAERTGGSVSTLTIQRTQQEDSAVYLCASSLSGGNTGELFFGEGSRLTVL.

CDR3 in amino acids: CASSLVAGTGNRYTF. The CDR3 DNA sequence: TGCGCCAGCAGCTTGGTAGCCGGGACAGGGAACCGCTACACCTTC. V usage is TRBV5-1 and J usage is TRBJ1-2, with TRBD1 matching over 9 bases. The CDR3 is made up of 15 amino acids. J gave up 9 bases and V 0 bases, and 9 bases lay outside the gene matches. Germline CDR1 SGHRS, CDR2 YFSETQ. The full variable domain, rest sourced from reference TRBV5-1 and TRBJ1-2, is KAGVTQTPRYLIKTRGQQVTLSCSPISGHRSVSWYQQTPGQGLQFLFEYFSETQRNKGNFPGRFSGRQFSNSRSEMNVSTLELGDSALYLCASSLVAGTGNRYTFGSGTRLTVV.

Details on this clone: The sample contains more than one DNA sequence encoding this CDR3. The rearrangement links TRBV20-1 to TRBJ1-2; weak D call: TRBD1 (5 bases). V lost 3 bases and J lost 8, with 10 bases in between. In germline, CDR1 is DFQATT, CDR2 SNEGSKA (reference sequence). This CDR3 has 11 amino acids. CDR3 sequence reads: CSARGGDGYTF. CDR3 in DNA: TGCAGTGCTAGGGGGGGTGACGGCTACACCTTC.

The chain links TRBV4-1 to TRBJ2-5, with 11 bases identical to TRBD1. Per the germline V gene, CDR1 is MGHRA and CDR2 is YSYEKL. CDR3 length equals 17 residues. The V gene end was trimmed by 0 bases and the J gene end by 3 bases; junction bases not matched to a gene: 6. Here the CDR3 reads CASSQDGGQGVEETQYF. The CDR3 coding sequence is TGCGCCAGCAGCCAAGATGGGGGACAGGGGGTCGAAGAGACCCAGTACTTC.

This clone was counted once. The CDR3 DNA is TGTGCCAGCAGTGTGGGGGGTACACAAAAAAACACCGGGGAGCTGTTTTTT. Translating gives CASSVGGTQKNTGELFF. This chain links TRBV2 with TRBJ2-2, with D tentatively TRBD2 (6 bases). The germline CDR1 and CDR2 sequences are SNHLY and FYNNEI. This CDR3 region has 17 residues. The V end lost 4 bases, the J end lost 2 bases, and 17 bases lay between the germline ends.

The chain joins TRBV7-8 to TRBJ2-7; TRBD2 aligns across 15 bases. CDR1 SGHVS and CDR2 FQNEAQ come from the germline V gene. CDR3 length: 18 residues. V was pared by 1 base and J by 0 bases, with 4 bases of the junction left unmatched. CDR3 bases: TGTGCCAGCAGCTTAGGGACTAGCGGGGGGGTGTTCTCCTACGAGCAGTACTTC. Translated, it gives CASSLGTSGGVFSYEQYF.

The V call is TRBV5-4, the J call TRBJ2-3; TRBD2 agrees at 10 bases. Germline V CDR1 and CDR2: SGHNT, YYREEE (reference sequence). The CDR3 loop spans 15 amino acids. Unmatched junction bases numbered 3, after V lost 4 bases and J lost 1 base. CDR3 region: CASSPGTSGTDTQYF. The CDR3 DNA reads TGTGCCAGCAGCCCCGGGACTAGCGGCACAGATACGCAGTATTTT.

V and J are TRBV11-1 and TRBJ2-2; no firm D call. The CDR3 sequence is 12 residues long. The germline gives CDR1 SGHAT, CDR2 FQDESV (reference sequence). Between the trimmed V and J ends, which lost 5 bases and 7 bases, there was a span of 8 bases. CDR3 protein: CASSPELGELFF. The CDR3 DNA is TGTGCCAGCAGCCCCGAACTCGGGGAGCTGTTTTTT.

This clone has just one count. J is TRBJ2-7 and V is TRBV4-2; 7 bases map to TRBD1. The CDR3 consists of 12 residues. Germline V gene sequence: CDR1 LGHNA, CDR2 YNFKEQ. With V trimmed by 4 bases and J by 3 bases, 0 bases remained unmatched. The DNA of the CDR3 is TGTGCCAGCAGCCCAGGGGGCTACGAGCAGTACTTC. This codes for CASSPGGYEQYF.

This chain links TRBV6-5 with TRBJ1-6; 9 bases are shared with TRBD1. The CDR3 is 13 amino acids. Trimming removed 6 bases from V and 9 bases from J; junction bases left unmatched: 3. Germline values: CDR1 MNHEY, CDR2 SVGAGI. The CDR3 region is CASSPDRGSPLHF. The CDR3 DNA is TGTGCCAGCAGCCCGGACAGGGGTTCACCCCTCCACTTT.

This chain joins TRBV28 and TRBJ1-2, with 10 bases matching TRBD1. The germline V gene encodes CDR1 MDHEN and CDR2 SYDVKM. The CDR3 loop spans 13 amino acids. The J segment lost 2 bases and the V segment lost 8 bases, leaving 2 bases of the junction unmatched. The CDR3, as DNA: TGTGCCAGCCGGGACAGGGGAAACTATGGCTACACCTTC. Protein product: CASRDRGNYGYTF.

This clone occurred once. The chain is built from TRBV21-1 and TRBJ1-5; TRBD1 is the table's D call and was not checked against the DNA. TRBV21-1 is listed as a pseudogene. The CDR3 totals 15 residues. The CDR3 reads CARPGQLNSNQPQHF. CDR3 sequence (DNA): TGTGCCAGGCCGGGACAGTTAAATAGCAATCAGCCCCAGCATTTT.

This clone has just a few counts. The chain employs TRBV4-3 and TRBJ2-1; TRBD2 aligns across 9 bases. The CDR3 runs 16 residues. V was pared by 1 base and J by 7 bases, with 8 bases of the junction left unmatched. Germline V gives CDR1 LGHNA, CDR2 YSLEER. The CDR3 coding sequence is TGCGCCAGCAGCCAAGTCGGTGCGGGGGGGTTGAATGAGCAGTTCTTC. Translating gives CASSQVGAGGLNEQFF.